The present T cell receptor (beta chain) was sequenced within a study of blood T cell repertoires in COVID-19. Across the whole study: Sites across the United States, Italy and Spain contributed samples from acute and convalescent COVID-19. PBMCs, B-cell-depleted T cells, or T cells provided the cDNA or gDNA that made up the material.

This clone was observed once. In the original processing: Cell counts per sample came from amplifying reference gene primers. Assay used: immunoSEQ multiplex PCR; TCRdb lists only in-frame clones, some missing. That table furnishes V, J and clone size, whereas the DNA furnished D and trimming. The sample has approximately 230,000 clones; 86% are singletons. With V trimmed by 5 bases and J by 7 bases, 7 bases remained unmatched. The CDR3 has 16 residues. The V gene's germline CDR1 is SGHNT and CDR2 YENEEA. The gene calls are TRBV11-3 and TRBJ1-6; 11 positions agree with TRBD1. Sequenced: peripheral blood. This receptor was identified in a man aged 25 to 45 who had recovered from COVID-19. The CDR3 region is CASSVGQGVTNSPLHF. CDR3 sequence (DNA): TGTGCCAGCAGCGTGGGACAGGGGGTGACCAATTCACCCCTCCACTTT.